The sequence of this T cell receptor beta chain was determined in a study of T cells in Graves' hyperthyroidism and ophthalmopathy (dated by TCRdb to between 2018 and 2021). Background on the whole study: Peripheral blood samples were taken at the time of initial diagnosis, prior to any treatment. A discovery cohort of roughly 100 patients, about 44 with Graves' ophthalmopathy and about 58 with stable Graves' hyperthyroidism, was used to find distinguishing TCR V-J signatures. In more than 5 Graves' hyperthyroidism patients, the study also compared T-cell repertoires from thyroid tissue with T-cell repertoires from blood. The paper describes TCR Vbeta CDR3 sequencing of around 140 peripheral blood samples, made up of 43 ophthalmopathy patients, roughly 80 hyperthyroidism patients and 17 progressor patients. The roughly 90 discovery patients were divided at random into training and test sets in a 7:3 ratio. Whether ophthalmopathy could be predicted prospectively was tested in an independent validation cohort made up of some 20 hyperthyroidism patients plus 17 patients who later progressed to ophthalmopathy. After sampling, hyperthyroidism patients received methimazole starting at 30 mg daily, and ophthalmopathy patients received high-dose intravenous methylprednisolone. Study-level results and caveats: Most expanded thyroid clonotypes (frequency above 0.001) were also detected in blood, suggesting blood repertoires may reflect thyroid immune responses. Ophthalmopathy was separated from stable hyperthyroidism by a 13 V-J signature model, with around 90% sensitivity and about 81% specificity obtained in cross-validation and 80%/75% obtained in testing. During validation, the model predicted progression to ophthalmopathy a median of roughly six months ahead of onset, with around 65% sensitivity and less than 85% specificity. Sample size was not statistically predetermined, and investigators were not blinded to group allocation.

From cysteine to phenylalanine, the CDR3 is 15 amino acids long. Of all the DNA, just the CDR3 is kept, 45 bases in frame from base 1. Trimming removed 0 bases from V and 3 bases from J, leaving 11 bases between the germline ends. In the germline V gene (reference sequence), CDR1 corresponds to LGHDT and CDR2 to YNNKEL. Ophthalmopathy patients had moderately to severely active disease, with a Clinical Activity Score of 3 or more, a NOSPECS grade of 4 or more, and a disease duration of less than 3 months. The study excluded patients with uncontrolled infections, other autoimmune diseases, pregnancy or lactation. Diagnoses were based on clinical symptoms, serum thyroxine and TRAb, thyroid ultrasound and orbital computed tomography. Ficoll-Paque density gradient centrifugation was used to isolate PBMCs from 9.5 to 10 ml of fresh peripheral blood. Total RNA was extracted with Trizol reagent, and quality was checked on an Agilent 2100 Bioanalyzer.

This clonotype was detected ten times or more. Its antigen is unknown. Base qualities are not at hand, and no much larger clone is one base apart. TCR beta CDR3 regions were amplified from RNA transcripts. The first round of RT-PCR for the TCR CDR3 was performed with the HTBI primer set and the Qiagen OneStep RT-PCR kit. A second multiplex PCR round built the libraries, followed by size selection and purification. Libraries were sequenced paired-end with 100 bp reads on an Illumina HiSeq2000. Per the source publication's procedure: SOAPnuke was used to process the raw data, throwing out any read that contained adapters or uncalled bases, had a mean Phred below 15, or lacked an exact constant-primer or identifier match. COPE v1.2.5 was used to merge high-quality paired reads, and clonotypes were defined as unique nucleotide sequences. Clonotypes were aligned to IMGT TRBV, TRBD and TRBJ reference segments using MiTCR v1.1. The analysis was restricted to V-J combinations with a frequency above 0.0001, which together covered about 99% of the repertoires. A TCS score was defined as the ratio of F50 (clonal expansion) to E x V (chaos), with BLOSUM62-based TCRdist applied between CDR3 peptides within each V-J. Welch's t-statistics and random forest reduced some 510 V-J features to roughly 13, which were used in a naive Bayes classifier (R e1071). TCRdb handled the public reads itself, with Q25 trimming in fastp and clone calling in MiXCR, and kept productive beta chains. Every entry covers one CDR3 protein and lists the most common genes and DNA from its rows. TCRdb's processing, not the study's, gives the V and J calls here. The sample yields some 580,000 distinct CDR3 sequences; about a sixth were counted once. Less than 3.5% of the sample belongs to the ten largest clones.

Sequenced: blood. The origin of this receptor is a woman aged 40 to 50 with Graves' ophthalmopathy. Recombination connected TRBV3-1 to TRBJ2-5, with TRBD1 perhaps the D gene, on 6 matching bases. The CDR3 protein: CASSQDRNREETQYF. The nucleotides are TGTGCCAGCAGCCAAGATCGCAACAGGGAAGAGACCCAGTACTTC.